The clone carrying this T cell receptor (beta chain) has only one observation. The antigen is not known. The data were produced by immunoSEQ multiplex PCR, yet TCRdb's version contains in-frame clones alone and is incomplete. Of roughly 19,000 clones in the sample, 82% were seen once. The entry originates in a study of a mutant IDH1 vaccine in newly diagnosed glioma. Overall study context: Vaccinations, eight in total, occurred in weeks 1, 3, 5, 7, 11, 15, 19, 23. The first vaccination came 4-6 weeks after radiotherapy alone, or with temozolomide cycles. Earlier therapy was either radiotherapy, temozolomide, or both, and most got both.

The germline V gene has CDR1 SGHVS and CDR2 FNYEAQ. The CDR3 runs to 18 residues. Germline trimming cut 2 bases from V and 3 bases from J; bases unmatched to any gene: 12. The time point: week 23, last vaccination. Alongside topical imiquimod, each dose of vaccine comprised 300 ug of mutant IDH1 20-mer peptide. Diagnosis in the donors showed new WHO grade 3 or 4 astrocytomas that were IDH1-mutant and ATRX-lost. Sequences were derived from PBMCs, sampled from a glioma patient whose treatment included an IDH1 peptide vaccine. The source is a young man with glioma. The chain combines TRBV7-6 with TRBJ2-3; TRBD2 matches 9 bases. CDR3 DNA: TGTGCCAGCAGCTTAAGGGGGGTTAGCGGGAGTAAGACAGATACGCAGTATTTT. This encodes CASSLRGVSGSKTDTQYF.